What follows is one TCR beta chain and its context. The sample belongs to a study of blood T cell repertoires in COVID-19. Looking at the study overall: Samples of COVID-19 (acute and convalescent) were obtained from the United States, Italy and Spain.

Germline V gives CDR1 SGHRS, CDR2 YFSETQ. V dropped 3 bases and J dropped 3; count of bases not matched to a gene: 6. This CDR3 spans 15 amino acids. Only in-frame clones appear in the TCRdb table, and some are missing; sequencing was by immunoSEQ multiplex PCR. The sample consists of 80,000 to 100,000 clones, roughly 80% of them appearing once. J is TRBJ2-3 and V is TRBV5-1, with TRBD2 matching 8 bases. The TCR originated in a man between 60 and 75 years old with acute or convalescent COVID-19. What was sequenced was peripheral blood. The CDR3 DNA sequence: TGCGCCAGCAGCTCCGGGAGGGCCCTTACAGATACGCAGTATTTT. Amino acid sequence: CASSSGRALTDTQYF.